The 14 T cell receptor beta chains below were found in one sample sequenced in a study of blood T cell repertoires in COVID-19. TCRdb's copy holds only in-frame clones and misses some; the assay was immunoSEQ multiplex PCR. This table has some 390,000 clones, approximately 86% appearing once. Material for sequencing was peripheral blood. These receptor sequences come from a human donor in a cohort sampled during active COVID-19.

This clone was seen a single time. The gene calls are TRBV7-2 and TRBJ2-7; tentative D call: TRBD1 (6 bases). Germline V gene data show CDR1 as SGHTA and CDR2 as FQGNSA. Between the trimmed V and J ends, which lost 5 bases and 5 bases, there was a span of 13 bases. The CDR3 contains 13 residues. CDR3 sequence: CASSLLGAHEQYF. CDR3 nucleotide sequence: TGTGCCAGCAGCCTCCTGGGGGCCCACGAGCAGTACTTC.

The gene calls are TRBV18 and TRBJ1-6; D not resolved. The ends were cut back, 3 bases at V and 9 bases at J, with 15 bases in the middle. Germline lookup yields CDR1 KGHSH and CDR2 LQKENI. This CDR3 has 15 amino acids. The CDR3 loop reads CASSPLPGLGSPLHF. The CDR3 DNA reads TGTGCCAGCTCACCCTTACCCGGGTTGGGTTCACCCCTCCACTTT.

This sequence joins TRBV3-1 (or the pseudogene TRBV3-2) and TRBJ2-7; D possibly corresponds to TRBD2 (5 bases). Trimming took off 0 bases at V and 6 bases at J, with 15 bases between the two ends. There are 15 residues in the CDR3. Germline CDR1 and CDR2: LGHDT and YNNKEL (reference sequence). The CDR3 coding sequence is TGTGCCAGCAGCCAAGATGAGACTACCTTCCCCGAGCAGTACTTC. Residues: CASSQDETTFPEQYF.

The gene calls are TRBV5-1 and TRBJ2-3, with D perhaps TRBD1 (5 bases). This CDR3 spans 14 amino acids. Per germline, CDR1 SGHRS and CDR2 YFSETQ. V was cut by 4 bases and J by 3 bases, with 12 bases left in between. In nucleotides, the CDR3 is TGCGCCAGCAGCGCCGCAGGGATAACAGATACGCAGTATTTT. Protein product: CASSAAGITDTQYF.

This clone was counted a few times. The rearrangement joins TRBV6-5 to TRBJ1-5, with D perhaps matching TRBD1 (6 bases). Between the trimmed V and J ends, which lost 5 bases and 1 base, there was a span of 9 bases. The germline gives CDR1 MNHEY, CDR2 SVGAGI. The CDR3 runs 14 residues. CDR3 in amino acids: CASSTTGSNQPQHF. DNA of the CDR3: TGTGCCAGCAGTACGACAGGAAGCAATCAGCCCCAGCATTTT.

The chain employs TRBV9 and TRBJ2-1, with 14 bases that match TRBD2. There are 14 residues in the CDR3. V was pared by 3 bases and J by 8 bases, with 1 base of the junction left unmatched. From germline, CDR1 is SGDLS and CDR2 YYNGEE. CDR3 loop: CASSAGLAGDEQFF. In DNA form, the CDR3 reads TGTGCCAGCAGCGCGGGACTAGCGGGAGATGAGCAGTTCTTC.

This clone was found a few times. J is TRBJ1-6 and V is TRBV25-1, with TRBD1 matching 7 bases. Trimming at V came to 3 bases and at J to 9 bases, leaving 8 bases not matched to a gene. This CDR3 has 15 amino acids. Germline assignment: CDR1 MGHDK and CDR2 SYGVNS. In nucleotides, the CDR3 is TGTGCCAGCAGTGACGGAGACAGGGAAACTTCACCCCTCCACTTT. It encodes CASSDGDRETSPLHF.

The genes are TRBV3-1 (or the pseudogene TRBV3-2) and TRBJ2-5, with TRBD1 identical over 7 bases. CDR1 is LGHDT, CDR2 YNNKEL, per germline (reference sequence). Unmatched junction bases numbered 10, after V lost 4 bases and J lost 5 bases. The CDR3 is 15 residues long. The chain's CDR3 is CASSPATGTAETQYF. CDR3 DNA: TGTGCCAGCAGCCCCGCGACCGGGACAGCGGAGACCCAGTACTTC.

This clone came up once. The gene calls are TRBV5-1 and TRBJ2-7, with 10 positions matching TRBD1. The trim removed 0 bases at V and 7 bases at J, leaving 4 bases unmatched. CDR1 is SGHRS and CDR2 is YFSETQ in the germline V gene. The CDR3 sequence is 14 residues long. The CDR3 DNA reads TGCGCCAGCAGCTTGGCGGGACAGGGGTCAGAGCAGTACTTC. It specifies CASSLAGQGSEQYF.

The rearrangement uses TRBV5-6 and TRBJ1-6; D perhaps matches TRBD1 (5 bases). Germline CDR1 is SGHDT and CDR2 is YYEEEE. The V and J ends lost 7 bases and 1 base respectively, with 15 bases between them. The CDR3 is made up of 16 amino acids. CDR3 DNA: TGTGCCAGCCGACCCGGGGCGGGGTCCTATAATTCACCCCTCCACTTT. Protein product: CASRPGAGSYNSPLHF.

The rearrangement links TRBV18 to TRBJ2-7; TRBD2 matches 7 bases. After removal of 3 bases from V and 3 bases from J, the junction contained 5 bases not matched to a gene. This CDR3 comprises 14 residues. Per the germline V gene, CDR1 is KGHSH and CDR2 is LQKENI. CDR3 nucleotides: TGTGCCAGCTCACCCCTCGCGGGGGTCTACGAGCAGTACTTC. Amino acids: CASSPLAGVYEQYF. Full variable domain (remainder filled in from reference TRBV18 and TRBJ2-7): NAGVMQNPRHLVRRRGQEARLRCSPMKGHSHVYWYRQLPEEGLKFMVYLQKENIIDESGMPKERFSAEFPKEGPSILRIQQVVRGDSAAYFCASSPLAGVYEQYFGPGTRLTVT.

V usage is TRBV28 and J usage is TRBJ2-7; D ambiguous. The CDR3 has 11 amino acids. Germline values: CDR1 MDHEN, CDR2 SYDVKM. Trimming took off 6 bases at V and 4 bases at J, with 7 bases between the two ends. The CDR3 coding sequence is TGTGCCAGCAGCCGCGATTACGAGCAGTACTTC. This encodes CASSRDYEQYF.

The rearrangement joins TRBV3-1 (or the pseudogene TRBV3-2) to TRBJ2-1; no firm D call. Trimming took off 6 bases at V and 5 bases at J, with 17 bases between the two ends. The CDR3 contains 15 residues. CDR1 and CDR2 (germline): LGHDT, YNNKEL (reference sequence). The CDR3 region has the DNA TGTGCCAGCAGGCAGACTGTAAACCTAAACAATGAGCAGTTCTTC. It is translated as CASRQTVNLNNEQFF.

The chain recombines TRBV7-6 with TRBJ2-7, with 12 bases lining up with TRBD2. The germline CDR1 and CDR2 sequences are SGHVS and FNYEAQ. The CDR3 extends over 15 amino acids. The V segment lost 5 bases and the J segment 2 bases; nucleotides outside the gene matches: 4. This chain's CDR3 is CASSPTSGSPYEQYF. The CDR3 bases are TGTGCCAGCAGCCCGACTAGCGGGAGTCCCTACGAGCAGTACTTC. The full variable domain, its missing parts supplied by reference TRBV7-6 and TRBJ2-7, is GAGVSQSPRYKVTKRGQDVALRCDPISGHVSLYWYRQALGQGPEFLTYFNYEAQQDKSGLPNDRFSAERPEGSISTLTIQRTEQRDSAMYRCASSPTSGSPYEQYFGPGTRLTVT.